This TCR beta chain appears in the sequencing data of a study of blood T cell repertoires in COVID-19. Overall study context: Collection of acute and convalescent COVID-19 samples took place in the United States, Italy and Spain. T cells, B-cell-depleted T cells, or PBMCs provided the cDNA or gDNA that served as material.

CDR1 and CDR2 from the germline V gene are PRHDT and FYEKMQ (reference sequence). V dropped 2 bases and J dropped 8 bases, with 16 bases sitting between them. CDR3 length: 15 residues. As originally analysed: Estimation of nucleated cell counts relied on the amplification of reference gene primers. The table came from immunoSEQ multiplex PCR; TCRdb's copy has only in-frame clones and leaves some out. Clone size and the V and J calls come from that table; the DNA yielded D and trimming. Of roughly 250,000 clones in the sample, 80% to 90% were seen once. The sample was peripheral blood. V usage is TRBV13 and J usage is TRBJ1-5, with D hard to call. The source of this sequence is a woman aged 40 to 50 with acute or convalescent COVID-19. The CDR3 DNA follows: TGTGCCAGCAGCTTAAGAGGTGGCCGGGGTGAGCCCCAGCATTTT. It codes for CASSLRGGRGEPQHF.